A single sample gave rise to the 9 T cell receptor beta chains below, sequenced in a study of immune evolution from preneoplasia to lung adenocarcinoma. Produced via immunoSEQ multiplex PCR; TCRdb's table is partial and in-frame only. In the table there are tens of thousands of clones, more than 60% of which are singletons. The sample taken for sequencing was FFPE invasive lung adenocarcinoma tissue. Receptors originate from a person between 55 and 69 years old with lung adenocarcinoma.

This clone was observed a handful of times. The CDR3 bases are TGTGCCACCTCGAGAGGGCGTGAAGCTTTCTTT. This codes for CATSRGREAFF. The chain couples TRBV6-5 to TRBJ1-1, with D unclear. Per germline, CDR1 MNHEY and CDR2 SVGAGI. Trimming pared 10 bases from V and 7 bases from J, leaving 13 bases between. This CDR3 has 11 amino acids.

Comments on this clone: Sequence at one end of the junction differs from germline and may be a read error. V usage is TRBV6-6 and J usage is TRBJ2-5; D call uncertain. Germline CDR1 reads MNHNY; CDR2 reads SVGAGI (reference sequence). The CDR3 runs to 12 residues. In nucleotides, the CDR3 is TGTGCCAACAGTTCTCCGGAAGAGACCCAGTACTTC. Its protein product is CANSSPEETQYF.

This sequence joins TRBV11-2 and TRBJ2-1; D remains unclear. CDR3 length: 14 residues. V was pared by 0 bases and J by 4 bases, with 7 bases between. From germline, CDR1 is SGHAT and CDR2 FQNNGV. In nucleotides, the CDR3 is TGTGCCAGCAGCTTAGATACAGTATACAATGAGCAGTTCTTC. Its translation: CASSLDTVYNEQFF.

This clone was observed a few times. This rearrangement joins TRBV7-8 to TRBJ2-7; D gene ambiguous. This CDR3 has 16 residues. CDR1 is SGHVS and CDR2 is FQNEAQ in the germline V gene. V was shortened by 5 bases and J by 3 bases, with 20 bases between the two germline ends. The CDR3 DNA sequence: TGTGCCAGCAGCCCGACCAGGAATCAACAGTTCTACGAGCAGTACTTC. Its translation is CASSPTRNQQFYEQYF.

CDR3 nucleotide sequence: TGTGCCTGGACGGGACTAGCGGGACGGGAGCAGTTCTTC. It translates to CAWTGLAGREQFF. The chain uses TRBV30 and TRBJ2-1; 13 bases match TRBD2. CDR1 GTSNPN and CDR2 SVGIG come from the germline V gene (reference sequence). There are 13 residues in the CDR3. The J segment lost 10 bases and the V segment lost 4 bases, leaving 4 bases of the junction unmatched.

The V gene is TRBV12-5, the J gene TRBJ2-3, with a tentative D call TRBD1 (5 bases). Germline loops: CDR1 LGHNT, CDR2 FRNRAP. The CDR3 runs 15 residues. V was pared by 7 bases and J by 0 bases, with 14 bases between. The CDR3 is CASAYWTPSTDTQYF. As DNA, the CDR3 is TGTGCTAGTGCCTACTGGACACCTAGCACAGATACGCAGTATTTT.

The sample holds a few counts of this clone. V gene TRBV9 combines with J gene TRBJ2-5; D unclear. Germline CDR1 reads SGDLS; CDR2 reads YYNGEE. Trimming cost V 9 bases and J 1 base, with 16 bases left between them. The length of the CDR3 is 14 residues. CDR3 DNA sequence: TGTGCCACCAACTCACCCGTCCCCCAAGAGACCCAGTACTTC. This encodes CATNSPVPQETQYF.

The CDR3 bases are TGTGCCAGCAGTCCCAGACAGGGTCGCGGAAACACCATATATTTT. Protein product: CASSPRQGRGNTIYF. This chain connects TRBV27 to TRBJ1-3; 7 bases fit TRBD1. CDR3 length: 15 amino acids. Germline-derived CDR1 and CDR2 are MNHEY and SMNVEV (reference sequence). Germline trimming cut 5 bases from V and 4 bases from J; bases unmatched to any gene: 8.

This chain connects TRBV27 to TRBJ2-7, with TRBD2 matching 8 bases. CDR3 length equals 17 residues. Per germline, CDR1 MNHEY and CDR2 SMNVEV (reference sequence). J lost 4 bases, V lost 6 bases, and 17 bases had no gene match. CDR3 loop: CASSFTMTGGRRYEQYF. The CDR3 DNA reads as TGTGCCAGCAGCTTTACCATGACGGGCGGGAGGCGGTACGAGCAGTACTTC.